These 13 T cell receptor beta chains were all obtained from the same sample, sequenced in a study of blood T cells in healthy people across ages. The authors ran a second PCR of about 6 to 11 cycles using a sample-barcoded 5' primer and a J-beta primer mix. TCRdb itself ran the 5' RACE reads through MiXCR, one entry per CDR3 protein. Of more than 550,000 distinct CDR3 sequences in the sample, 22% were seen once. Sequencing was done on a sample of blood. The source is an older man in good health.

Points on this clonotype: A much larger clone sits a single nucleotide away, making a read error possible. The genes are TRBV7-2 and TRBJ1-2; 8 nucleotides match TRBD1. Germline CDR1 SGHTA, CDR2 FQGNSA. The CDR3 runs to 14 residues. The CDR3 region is CASSLTDRDYGYAF. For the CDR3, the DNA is TGTGCCAGCAGCTTAACGGACAGGGACTATGGCTACGCCTTC.

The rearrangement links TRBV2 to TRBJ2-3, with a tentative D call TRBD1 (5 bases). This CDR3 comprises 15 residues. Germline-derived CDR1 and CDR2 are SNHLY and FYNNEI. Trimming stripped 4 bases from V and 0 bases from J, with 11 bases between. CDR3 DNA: TGTGCCAGCAGTGCTTTCCAGGGAAGCACAGATACGCAGTATTTT. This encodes CASSAFQGSTDTQYF.

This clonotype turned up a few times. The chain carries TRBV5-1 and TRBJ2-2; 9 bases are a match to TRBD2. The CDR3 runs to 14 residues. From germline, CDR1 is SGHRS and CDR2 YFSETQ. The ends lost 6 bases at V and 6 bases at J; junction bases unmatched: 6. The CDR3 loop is CASTGLAAPGELFF. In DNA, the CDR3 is TGCGCCAGCACGGGACTAGCAGCACCCGGGGAGCTGTTTTTT.

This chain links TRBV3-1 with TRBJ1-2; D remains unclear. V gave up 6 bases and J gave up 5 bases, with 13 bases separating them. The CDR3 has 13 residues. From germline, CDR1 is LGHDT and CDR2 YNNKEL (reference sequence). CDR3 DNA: TGTGCCAGCAGACGCGAGTCTGAATATGGCTACACCTTC. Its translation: CASRRESEYGYTF.

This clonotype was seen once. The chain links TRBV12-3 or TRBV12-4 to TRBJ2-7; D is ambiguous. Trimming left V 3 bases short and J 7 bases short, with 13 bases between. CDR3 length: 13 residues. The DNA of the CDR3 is TGTGCCAGCAGTTTTACTGTTGCAGTGGAGCAGTACTTC. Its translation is CASSFTVAVEQYF.

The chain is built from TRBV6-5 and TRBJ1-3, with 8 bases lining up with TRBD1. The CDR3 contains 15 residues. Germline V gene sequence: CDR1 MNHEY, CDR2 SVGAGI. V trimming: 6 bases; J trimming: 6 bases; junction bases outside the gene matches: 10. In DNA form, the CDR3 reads TGTGCCAGCAGATCCGGGACAGGCTATCAAAACACCATATATTTT. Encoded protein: CASRSGTGYQNTIYF.

The CDR3 protein is CASGTGHSNYGYTF. The CDR3 DNA sequence: TGTGCTAGTGGTACTGGGCACTCTAACTATGGCTACACCTTC. The chain couples TRBV12-5 to TRBJ1-2; D gene ambiguous. Germline-derived CDR1 and CDR2 are LGHNT and FRNRAP. The V gene lost 5 bases and the J gene lost 0 bases, with 10 bases spanning the gap. This CDR3 is built from 14 residues.

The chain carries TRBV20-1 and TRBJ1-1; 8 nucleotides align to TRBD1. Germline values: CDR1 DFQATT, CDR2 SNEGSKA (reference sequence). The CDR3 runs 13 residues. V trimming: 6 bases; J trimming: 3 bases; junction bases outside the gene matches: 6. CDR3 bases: TGCAGTGCGGGAGACAGGGGAGACACTGAAGCTTTCTTT. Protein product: CSAGDRGDTEAFF.

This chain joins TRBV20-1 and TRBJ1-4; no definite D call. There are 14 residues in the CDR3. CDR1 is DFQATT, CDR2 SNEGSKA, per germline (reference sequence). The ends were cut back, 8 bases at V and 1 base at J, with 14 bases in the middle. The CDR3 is CSTHYPKTNEKLFF. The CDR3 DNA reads TGCAGTACCCACTACCCTAAAACTAATGAAAAACTGTTTTTT.

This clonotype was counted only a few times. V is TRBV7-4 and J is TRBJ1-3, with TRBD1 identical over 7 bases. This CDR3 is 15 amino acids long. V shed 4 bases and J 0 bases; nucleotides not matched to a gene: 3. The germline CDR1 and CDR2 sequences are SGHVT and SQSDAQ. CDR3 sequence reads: CASSSGQNSGNTIYF. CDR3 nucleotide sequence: TGTGCCAGCAGCTCGGGACAGAACTCTGGAAACACCATATATTTT.

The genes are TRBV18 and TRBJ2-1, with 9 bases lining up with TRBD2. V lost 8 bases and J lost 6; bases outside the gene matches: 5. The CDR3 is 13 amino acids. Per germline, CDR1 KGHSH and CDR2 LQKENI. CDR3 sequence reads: CASAGTSSNEQFF. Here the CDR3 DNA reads TGTGCCAGCGCCGGGACTAGCAGCAATGAGCAGTTCTTC.

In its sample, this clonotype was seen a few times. The CDR3: CASSLSGRAESRYF. As DNA, the CDR3 is TGTGCCAGCAGCTTAAGCGGGAGGGCCGAGTCCAGGTACTTC. This chain joins TRBV7-7 and TRBJ2-5, with 10 bases identical to TRBD2. The CDR3 contains 14 residues. J gave up 13 bases and V 2 bases, and 10 bases lay outside the gene matches. Germline V gene sequence: CDR1 SSHAT, CDR2 FNYEAQ (reference sequence).

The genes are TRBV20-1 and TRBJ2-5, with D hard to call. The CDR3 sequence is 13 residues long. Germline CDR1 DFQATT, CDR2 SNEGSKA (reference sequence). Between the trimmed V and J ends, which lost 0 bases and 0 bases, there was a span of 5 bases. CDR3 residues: CSAREVYQETQYF. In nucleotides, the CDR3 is TGCAGTGCTAGAGAGGTCTACCAAGAGACCCAGTACTTC.